The 24 T cell receptor beta chains in this list originate from one sample, sequenced in a study of OX40 agonist ivuxolimab in advanced cancers. The assay was immunoSEQ multiplex PCR, and TCRdb's table has in-frame clones only and misses some. This table has approximately 76,000 clones, roughly 85% appearing once. Specimen: CD4+ or CD8+ T cells sorted from blood, collected in a trial of the OX40 agonist ivuxolimab. Every receptor here comes from an adult with an advanced solid tumor such as melanoma, head and neck, liver or kidney cancer.

The rearrangement uses TRBV2 and TRBJ1-5; a weak D match, TRBD1 (5 bases). The CDR3 loop spans 14 amino acids. V was pared by 4 bases and J by 1 base, with 8 bases between. Germline values: CDR1 SNHLY, CDR2 FYNNEI. CDR3 bases: TGTGCCAGCAGTGGGGGGTTGAGCAATCAGCCCCAGCATTTT. Amino acids: CASSGGLSNQPQHF.

The chain recombines TRBV4-2 with TRBJ2-3; 7 bases fit TRBD2. Germline values: CDR1 LGHNA, CDR2 YNFKEQ. Germline trimming cut 4 bases from V and 2 bases from J; bases unmatched to any gene: 6. This CDR3 comprises 15 residues. The CDR3 protein is CASSPSGGVTDTQYF. The CDR3 coding sequence is TGTGCCAGCAGCCCCTCTGGGGGGGTCACAGATACGCAGTATTTT.

This rearrangement joins TRBV12-5 to TRBJ2-7, with no clear D. Germline V gene sequence: CDR1 LGHNT, CDR2 FRNRAP. The germline V and J ends were trimmed by 1 base and 1 base, with 11 bases remaining between them. The CDR3 is made up of 15 amino acids. The CDR3 region has the DNA TGTGCTAGTGGTTTGGGTAGCCCGCGGTCCTACGAGCAGTACTTC. Residues: CASGLGSPRSYEQYF.

The chain combines TRBV19 with TRBJ1-5, with 8 bases fitting TRBD1. V lost 8 bases, J lost 5 bases, and 5 bases stayed unmatched. Looked up from germline, CDR1 is LNHDA and CDR2 is SQIVND (reference sequence). This CDR3 is 13 amino acids long. The CDR3 spells CASGQGMDQPQHF. In DNA, the CDR3 is TGTGCCAGTGGACAGGGCATGGATCAGCCCCAGCATTTT.

The CDR3 sequence is CASSETSGESEQYF. CDR3 in DNA: TGTGCCAGCAGCGAGACTAGCGGGGAGAGCGAGCAGTACTTC. This chain connects TRBV4-2 to TRBJ2-7; 11 bases align to TRBD2. CDR1 LGHNA and CDR2 YNFKEQ come from the germline V gene. V lost 5 bases, J lost 6 bases, and 6 bases stayed unmatched. The CDR3 is 14 amino acids.

This clone was seen once. The V call is TRBV7-2, the J call TRBJ2-7, with unresolved D. Trimming removed 5 bases from V and 6 bases from J, with 17 bases in between. Germline V lookup: CDR1 SGHTA, CDR2 FQGNSA. The CDR3 extends over 14 amino acids. This CDR3 is CASSLLAALSEQYF. The DNA of the CDR3 is TGTGCCAGCAGCCTACTCGCGGCCCTTTCCGAGCAGTACTTC.

The gene calls are TRBV9 and TRBJ2-1; 13 bases align to TRBD2. The germline gives CDR1 SGDLS, CDR2 YYNGEE. CDR3 size: 17 residues. V lost 3 bases, J lost 3 bases, and 6 bases stayed unmatched. The CDR3 loop is CASSARLAGGRYNEQFF. The CDR3 bases are TGTGCCAGCAGCGCCCGACTAGCGGGGGGTCGCTACAATGAGCAGTTCTTC.

This rearrangement joins TRBV7-9 to TRBJ2-5; D unclear. Trimming took 3 bases from V and 2 from J, leaving 4 bases between them. Germline assignment: CDR1 SEHNR and CDR2 FQNEAQ (reference sequence). The CDR3 spans 12 residues. The CDR3 DNA sequence: TGTGCCAGCAGCTTGTTACAAGAGACCCAGTACTTC. It specifies CASSLLQETQYF.

The rearrangement joins TRBV27 to TRBJ1-1, with TRBD1 matching over 9 bases. The CDR3 extends over 16 amino acids. With V trimmed by 6 bases and J by 2 bases, 10 bases remained unmatched. The germline V gene encodes CDR1 MNHEY and CDR2 SMNVEV (reference sequence). The CDR3 bases are TGTGCCAGCAGGATCGGGACAGGGACGTTCAACACTGAAGCTTTCTTT. Residues: CASRIGTGTFNTEAFF.

The chain employs TRBV7-9 and TRBJ2-3, with TRBD2 matching over 8 bases. Germline lookup yields CDR1 SEHNR and CDR2 FQNEAQ (reference sequence). This CDR3 comprises 17 residues. Unmatched junction bases numbered 15, after V lost 4 bases and J lost 6 bases. The DNA for the CDR3 is TGTGCCAGCAGCTCGCCGGGTGGAGCGGGGGTCCCGGATACGCAGTATTTT. Residues: CASSSPGGAGVPDTQYF.

In this sample, this clone turned up a few times. V usage is TRBV7-6 and J usage is TRBJ2-3; TRBD1 aligns across 7 bases. With 1 base clipped from V and 5 bases from J, the junction kept 9 bases outside the gene matches. This CDR3 is built from 16 residues. The germline gives CDR1 SGHVS, CDR2 FNYEAQ. CDR3 bases: TGTGCCAGCAGCTTAGGTCTCAACAGGGGCGGAGATACGCAGTATTTT. Translation: CASSLGLNRGGDTQYF.

The chain is built from TRBV5-8 and TRBJ2-2, with D unresolved. The CDR3 has 13 residues. Germline V gene sequence: CDR1 SGHTS, CDR2 YDEGEE. V gave up 3 bases and J gave up 9 bases, with 12 bases separating them. The DNA of the CDR3 is TGTGCCAGCAGCTGGTTGATAGGCCGGGAGCTGTTTTTT. It is translated as CASSWLIGRELFF. Using reference TRBV5-8 and TRBJ2-2 for the parts outside the CDR3, the full variable domain is EAGVTQSPTHLIKTRGQQATLRCSPISGHTSVYWYQQALGLGLQFLLWYDEGEERNRGNFPPRFSGRQFPNYSSELNVNALELEDSALYLCASSWLIGRELFFGEGSRLTVL.

The chain couples TRBV7-7 to TRBJ2-5; D might be TRBD2 (7 bases). With 4 bases removed from V and 4 bases from J, the gap between germline ends came to 13 bases. The CDR3 is 14 residues long. CDR1 is SSHAT, CDR2 FNYEAQ, per germline (reference sequence). The CDR3 sequence is CASSSRGGAETQYF. CDR3 coding DNA: TGTGCCAGCAGCTCCCGAGGGGGGGCAGAGACCCAGTACTTC.

This clone was observed a handful of times. This chain uses TRBV4-2 with TRBJ1-6; possible D gene TRBD1, 5 bases. The germline V and J ends were trimmed by 4 bases and 10 bases, with 11 bases remaining between them. CDR1 LGHNA and CDR2 YNFKEQ come from the germline V gene. The length of the CDR3 is 13 residues. The CDR3 reads CASSPTGDSPLHF. CDR3 nucleotide sequence: TGTGCCAGCAGCCCTACGGGGGACTCACCCCTCCACTTT.

V gene TRBV6-5 combines with J gene TRBJ1-2; 7 nucleotides line up with TRBD1. With V trimmed by 10 bases and J by 6 bases, 5 bases remained unmatched. The CDR3 is made up of 11 amino acids. Per the germline V gene, CDR1 is MNHEY and CDR2 is SVGAGI. The CDR3 region is CATNDRDGYTF. The CDR3 coding sequence is TGTGCCACGAACGACAGGGATGGCTACACCTTC.

This clone was seen a few times. The rearrangement uses TRBV5-4 and TRBJ2-2, with TRBD2 matching 7 bases. J lost 6 bases, V lost 0 bases, and 8 bases had no gene match. The CDR3 totals 16 residues. Germline V CDR1 and CDR2: SGHNT, YYREEE (reference sequence). The CDR3: CASSLGRGGRAGELFF. CDR3 DNA sequence: TGTGCCAGCAGCTTGGGTCGGGGAGGGAGAGCCGGGGAGCTGTTTTTT.

J is TRBJ2-1 and V is TRBV7-2; D is perhaps TRBD2 (6 bases). Germline V gene sequence: CDR1 SGHTA, CDR2 FQGNSA. Deletions cut 1 base from V and 8 bases from J, with 6 bases between. The CDR3 sequence is 12 residues long. The CDR3 nucleotides are TGTGCCAGCAGCTTAGGGGGGGATGAGCAGTTCTTC. Amino acid sequence: CASSLGGDEQFF.

The V call is TRBV7-9, the J call TRBJ2-7; D remains ambiguous. V gave up 1 base and J gave up 1 base, with 23 bases separating them. This CDR3 region has 19 residues. In germline, CDR1 is SEHNR, CDR2 FQNEAQ (reference sequence). The DNA for the CDR3 is TGTGCCAGCAGCTTAGGACCTGGTCTAACCCTGTCCGTGTCCTACGAGCAGTACTTC. Its protein product is CASSLGPGLTLSVSYEQYF.

The rearrangement links TRBV4-3 to TRBJ2-2; TRBD2 might be the D (6 bases). Looked up from germline, CDR1 is LGHNA and CDR2 is YSLEER. The V end was cut by 0 bases, the J end by 4 bases, with 9 bases between. The CDR3 is 15 residues long. In DNA, the CDR3 is TGCGCCAGCAGCCAAGAGACGGGAGTCACCGGGGAGCTGTTTTTT. Translating gives CASSQETGVTGELFF.

The V and J genes are TRBV5-1 and TRBJ2-7; tentative D call: TRBD2 (6 bases). The ends were cut back, 6 bases at V and 0 bases at J, with 13 bases in the middle. The CDR3 runs 14 residues. The germline V gene has CDR1 SGHRS and CDR2 YFSETQ. The CDR3 sequence is CASNPGGDSYEQYF. The DNA of the CDR3 is TGCGCCAGCAACCCCGGCGGGGACTCCTACGAGCAGTACTTC.

The chain has TRBV11-2 and TRBJ1-1; TRBD1 matches at 7 bases. Per the germline V gene, CDR1 is SGHAT and CDR2 is FQNNGV. The CDR3 spans 14 residues. J lost 4 bases, V lost 0 bases, and 2 bases had no gene match. This CDR3 reads CASSLDRGSTEAFF. The CDR3 DNA is TGTGCCAGCAGCTTAGACAGGGGGAGCACTGAAGCTTTCTTT.

The V gene is TRBV7-2, the J gene TRBJ1-5, with D unresolved. This CDR3 is 15 amino acids long. V dropped 1 base and J dropped 7 bases, with 14 bases sitting between them. Germline lookup yields CDR1 SGHTA and CDR2 FQGNSA. CDR3 loop: CASSLVASNIQPQHF. Here the CDR3 DNA reads TGTGCCAGCAGCTTAGTGGCCAGTAATATACAGCCCCAGCATTTT.

This clone was counted a single time. The gene calls are TRBV9 and TRBJ1-6; 9 bases map to TRBD1. Looked up from germline, CDR1 is SGDLS and CDR2 is YYNGEE. The CDR3 extends over 14 amino acids. Trimming took 6 bases from V and 9 from J; bases not matched to a gene: 7. In DNA form, the CDR3 reads TGTGCCAGCAAACCGGGACAGGGAACTTCACCCCTCCACTTT. It encodes CASKPGQGTSPLHF.

V gene TRBV12-5 combines with J gene TRBJ1-1; D is ambiguous. Trimming removed 3 bases at V and 0 bases at J, with 8 bases between. Germline lookup yields CDR1 LGHNT and CDR2 FRNRAP. The CDR3 has 14 residues. DNA of the CDR3: TGTGCTAGTGGTTTCGGCTGGTTGAACACTGAAGCTTTCTTT. This sequence encodes CASGFGWLNTEAFF. Looking up the rest from reference TRBV12-5 and TRBJ1-1 gives the full variable domain: DARVTQTPRHKVTEMGQEVTMRCQPILGHNTVFWYRQTMMQGLELLAYFRNRAPLDDSGMPKDRFSAEMPDATLATLKIQPSEPRDSAVYFCASGFGWLNTEAFFGQGTRLTVV.